The rows below give T cell receptor beta chains drawn from one sample of a study of cytomegalovirus exposure and HLA in healthy donors. The data were produced by immunoSEQ multiplex PCR, yet TCRdb's version contains in-frame clones alone and is incomplete. Of 160,000 or so clones in the sample, about 82% were seen once. The sequenced sample was PBMCs. Receptors were obtained from a young woman in good health and CMV-seropositive. CDR3s include the opening cysteine and the closing phenylalanine or tryptophan. The D gene is left open where the match is weak. Size is omitted from some rows. Given values are once, few, many or a class for expanded clones.

d_call: .
v_call: TRBV7-2
clone_size: many
j_call: TRBJ1-2
cdr3_aa: CASSLQYGRPYGYTF
cdr3_nt: TGTGCCAGCAGCTTACAGTATGGGAGACCCTATGGCTACACCTTC

d_call: .
v_call: TRBV7-9
clone_size: .
j_call: TRBJ2-1
cdr3_aa: CAGRGGSYNEQFF
cdr3_nt: TGTGCCGGAAGGGGGGGGTCCTACAATGAGCAGTTCTTC

d_call: TRBD1
v_call: TRBV27
clone_size: .
j_call: TRBJ2-3
cdr3_aa: CASSNTGTGLDTQYF
cdr3_nt: TGTGCCAGCAGTAACACCGGGACAGGGCTAGATACGCAGTATTTT

d_call: .
v_call: TRBV4-2
clone_size: .
j_call: TRBJ2-2
cdr3_aa: CASSQEAARALNTGELFF
cdr3_nt: TGTGCCAGCAGCCAAGAGGCGGCACGAGCGCTGAACACCGGGGAGCTGTTTTTT

d_call: TRBD1
v_call: TRBV28
clone_size: few
j_call: TRBJ1-2
cdr3_aa: CASSRPKTPGTGGVGLYGYTF
cdr3_nt: TGTGCCAGCAGTCGCCCCAAAACTCCCGGGACAGGGGGCGTTGGCCTTTATGGCTACACCTTC

d_call: TRBD1
v_call: TRBV4-1
clone_size: few
j_call: TRBJ1-2
cdr3_aa: CASSPYRGNNYGYTF
cdr3_nt: TGCGCCAGCAGCCCCTACAGGGGCAATAACTATGGCTACACCTTC

d_call: TRBD2
v_call: TRBV4-2
clone_size: .
j_call: TRBJ2-1
cdr3_aa: CASSQDSGGAYNEQFF
cdr3_nt: TGTGCCAGCAGCCAAGATAGCGGGGGGGCCTACAATGAGCAGTTCTTC

d_call: TRBD1
v_call: TRBV5-4
clone_size: .
j_call: TRBJ2-7
cdr3_aa: CASSLETGYEQYF
cdr3_nt: TGTGCCAGCAGCTTAGAGACAGGGTACGAGCAGTACTTC

d_call: .
v_call: TRBV11-1
clone_size: .
j_call: TRBJ2-1
cdr3_aa: CASSLAGSGNEQFF
cdr3_nt: TGTGCCAGCAGCTTGGCAGGGTCCGGCAATGAGCAGTTCTTC

d_call: TRBD2
v_call: TRBV7-9
clone_size: .
j_call: TRBJ2-2
cdr3_aa: CASSSTSGNTGELFF
cdr3_nt: TGTGCCAGCAGCTCAACTAGCGGGAACACCGGGGAGCTGTTTTTT

d_call: .
v_call: TRBV4-3
clone_size: .
j_call: TRBJ1-1
cdr3_aa: CASSPGYDTEAFF
cdr3_nt: TGCGCCAGCAGTCCAGGGTACGACACTGAAGCTTTCTTT

d_call: TRBD1
v_call: TRBV5-1
clone_size: .
j_call: TRBJ2-5
cdr3_aa: CASSPTGGLEETQYF
cdr3_nt: TGCGCCAGCAGCCCAACAGGGGGCCTAGAAGAGACCCAGTACTTC

d_call: .
v_call: TRBV4-3
clone_size: .
j_call: TRBJ2-5
cdr3_aa: CASSQGGPGTNQETQYF
cdr3_nt: TGCGCCAGCAGCCAAGGAGGGCCAGGAACTAACCAAGAGACCCAGTACTTC

d_call: TRBD2
v_call: TRBV28
clone_size: .
j_call: TRBJ2-7
cdr3_aa: CASSLASGGPTISYEQYF
cdr3_nt: TGTGCCAGCAGTTTAGCTAGCGGGGGGCCAACTATCTCCTACGAGCAGTACTTC

d_call: TRBD1
v_call: TRBV28
clone_size: once
j_call: TRBJ1-5
cdr3_aa: CASITRGAGVGNQPQHF
cdr3_nt: TGTGCCAGCATCACCAGGGGGGCAGGGGTAGGCAATCAGCCCCAGCATTTT

d_call: .
v_call: TRBV6-5
clone_size: .
j_call: TRBJ1-6
cdr3_aa: CASSLGASPLHF
cdr3_nt: TGTGCCAGCAGTCTCGGTGCTTCACCCCTCCACTTT

d_call: TRBD1
v_call: TRBV14
clone_size: .
j_call: TRBJ1-6
cdr3_aa: CASSFGQGRYSPLHF
cdr3_nt: TGTGCCAGCTCCTTCGGACAGGGGAGGTATTCACCCCTCCACTTT

d_call: .
v_call: TRBV4-3
clone_size: .
j_call: TRBJ1-4
cdr3_aa: CASSQGMTGQGSEKLFF
cdr3_nt: TGCGCCAGCAGCCAAGGGATGACCGGGCAGGGGAGTGAAAAACTGTTTTTT

d_call: TRBD2
v_call: TRBV15
clone_size: .
j_call: TRBJ2-3
cdr3_aa: CATSSRTSGRRSTQYF
cdr3_nt: TGTGCCACCAGCAGCCGTACTAGCGGGAGAAGATCTACGCAGTATTTT

d_call: .
v_call: TRBV28
clone_size: .
j_call: TRBJ1-3
cdr3_aa: CASSLNSDGRVERNTIYF
cdr3_nt: TGTGCCAGCAGTTTAAACTCAGATGGGAGGGTTGAAAGAAACACCATATATTTT

d_call: .
v_call: TRBV5-4
clone_size: .
j_call: TRBJ1-6
cdr3_aa: CASTPSGSNSYNSPLHF
cdr3_nt: TGTGCCAGCACCCCCTCTGGGAGCAACTCCTATAATTCACCCCTCCACTTT

d_call: .
v_call: TRBV9
clone_size: .
j_call: TRBJ2-2
cdr3_aa: CASSIAGGLEVELFF
cdr3_nt: TGTGCCAGCAGCATCGCAGGGGGACTAGAGGTGGAGCTGTTTTTT

d_call: TRBD1
v_call: TRBV4-1
clone_size: .
j_call: TRBJ2-1
cdr3_aa: CASSQEGTGRYNEQFF
cdr3_nt: TGCGCCAGCAGCCAAGAAGGGACAGGGAGGTACAATGAGCAGTTCTTC

d_call: TRBD1
v_call: TRBV7-2
clone_size: few
j_call: TRBJ2-7
cdr3_aa: CASSFRQGEYEQYF
cdr3_nt: TGTGCCAGCAGCTTTAGACAGGGGGAGTACGAGCAGTACTTC

d_call: TRBD2
v_call: TRBV4-2
clone_size: .
j_call: TRBJ2-2
cdr3_aa: CASSQDVWRGGRIGELFF
cdr3_nt: TGTGCCAGCAGCCAAGACGTCTGGCGGGGGGGCCGAATCGGGGAGCTGTTTTTT

d_call: TRBD2
v_call: TRBV7-9
clone_size: .
j_call: TRBJ2-3
cdr3_aa: CASSLGGLAGKADTQYF
cdr3_nt: TGTGCCAGCAGCTTAGGGGGACTAGCGGGAAAAGCAGATACGCAGTATTTT

d_call: .
v_call: TRBV7-9
clone_size: .
j_call: TRBJ2-7
cdr3_aa: CASSSSRAGPNHPYEQYF
cdr3_nt: TGTGCCAGCAGCTCCTCCCGGGCGGGACCTAACCACCCATACGAGCAGTACTTC

d_call: .
v_call: TRBV5-4
clone_size: .
j_call: TRBJ2-7
cdr3_aa: CASSDGQRRGDEQYF
cdr3_nt: TGTGCCAGCAGCGACGGACAGAGACGAGGCGACGAGCAGTACTTC

d_call: TRBD1
v_call: TRBV2
clone_size: .
j_call: TRBJ1-2
cdr3_aa: CASSYDREANYGYTF
cdr3_nt: TGTGCCAGCAGTTATGACAGGGAAGCTAACTATGGCTACACCTTC

d_call: TRBD1
v_call: TRBV6-5
clone_size: .
j_call: TRBJ1-5
cdr3_aa: CASTGDRGWNQPQHF
cdr3_nt: TGTGCCAGCACCGGAGACAGGGGGTGGAATCAGCCCCAGCATTTT

d_call: .
v_call: TRBV18
clone_size: .
j_call: TRBJ1-1
cdr3_aa: CASSPPGPNTEAFF
cdr3_nt: TGTGCCAGCTCACCACCGGGCCCGAACACTGAAGCTTTCTTT

d_call: .
v_call: TRBV7-9
clone_size: .
j_call: TRBJ1-1
cdr3_aa: CATGRSGTEAFF
cdr3_nt: TGTGCCACCGGGCGATCGGGGACTGAAGCTTTCTTT

d_call: .
v_call: TRBV27
clone_size: .
j_call: TRBJ2-1
cdr3_aa: CASSLWAGLVGYNEQFF
cdr3_nt: TGTGCCAGCAGTTTATGGGCGGGTCTAGTCGGTTACAATGAGCAGTTCTTC

d_call: .
v_call: TRBV2
clone_size: .
j_call: TRBJ2-7
cdr3_aa: CATRGLTYEQYF
cdr3_nt: TGTGCCACACGCGGACTCACTTACGAGCAGTACTTC

d_call: .
v_call: TRBV5-8
clone_size: .
j_call: TRBJ1-2
cdr3_aa: CASRRSTGLRYGYTF
cdr3_nt: TGTGCCAGCAGGAGGAGCACAGGGTTGCGTTATGGCTACACCTTC

d_call: .
v_call: TRBV5-6
clone_size: .
j_call: TRBJ2-3
cdr3_aa: CASSFADTQYF
cdr3_nt: TGTGCCAGCAGCTTCGCAGATACGCAGTATTTT

d_call: .
v_call: TRBV7-2
clone_size: .
j_call: TRBJ1-2
cdr3_aa: CASSFQGYDGYTF
cdr3_nt: TGTGCCAGCAGCTTCCAGGGTTACGATGGCTACACCTTC

d_call: TRBD1
v_call: TRBV7-9
clone_size: .
j_call: TRBJ1-3
cdr3_aa: CASRTGQRPTGNTIYF
cdr3_nt: TGTGCCAGCAGGACGGGACAGAGACCTACTGGAAACACCATATATTTT

d_call: .
v_call: TRBV19
clone_size: .
j_call: TRBJ1-1
cdr3_aa: CASSIHRADTEAFF
cdr3_nt: TGTGCCAGTAGTATACACAGGGCCGACACTGAAGCTTTCTTT

d_call: .
v_call: TRBV4-2
clone_size: .
j_call: TRBJ2-7
cdr3_aa: CASSQDSRSYEQYF
cdr3_nt: TGTGCCAGCAGCCAGGACAGCCGCTCCTACGAGCAGTACTTC

d_call: .
v_call: TRBV9
clone_size: .
j_call: TRBJ1-6
cdr3_aa: CASSVGRGSPLHF
cdr3_nt: TGTGCCAGCAGCGTGGGTAGGGGATCACCCCTCCACTTT

d_call: .
v_call: TRBV9
clone_size: .
j_call: TRBJ1-2
cdr3_aa: CASSVDLQTNYGYTF
cdr3_nt: TGTGCCAGCAGCGTGGACTTGCAGACTAACTATGGCTACACCTTC

d_call: .
v_call: TRBV2
clone_size: .
j_call: TRBJ1-1
cdr3_aa: CASSVQVVTEAFF
cdr3_nt: TGTGCCAGCAGTGTGCAGGTGGTCACTGAAGCTTTCTTT

d_call: .
v_call: TRBV29-1
clone_size: once
j_call: TRBJ1-1
cdr3_aa: CSAAGGNTEAFF
cdr3_nt: TGCAGCGCTGCGGGCGGGAACACTGAAGCTTTCTTT

d_call: TRBD2
v_call: TRBV7-6
clone_size: .
j_call: TRBJ2-1
cdr3_aa: CASSPLSGASYNEQFF
cdr3_nt: TGTGCCAGCAGCCCACTTAGCGGGGCCTCCTACAATGAGCAGTTCTTC

d_call: .
v_call: TRBV7-3
clone_size: .
j_call: TRBJ2-7
cdr3_aa: CASSLTGSLDQQYF
cdr3_nt: TGTGCCAGCAGCTTAACGGGCAGCTTAGATCAGCAGTACTTC

d_call: TRBD2
v_call: TRBV12-5
clone_size: .
j_call: TRBJ2-7
cdr3_aa: CARGLARRVEYF
cdr3_nt: TGTGCTAGGGGACTAGCGCGTCGGGTGGAATACTTC

d_call: TRBD1
v_call: TRBV7-8
clone_size: .
j_call: TRBJ1-4
cdr3_aa: CASSLGWGQEPLVKLFF
cdr3_nt: TGTGCCAGCAGCTTAGGTTGGGGACAGGAGCCCTTGGTAAAACTGTTTTTT

d_call: .
v_call: TRBV25-1
clone_size: .
j_call: TRBJ2-1
cdr3_aa: CASSPLGLSYNEQFF
cdr3_nt: TGTGCCAGCAGCCCACTAGGGCTCTCCTACAATGAGCAGTTCTTC

d_call: TRBD2
v_call: TRBV7-2
clone_size: .
j_call: TRBJ2-1
cdr3_aa: CASSPESRGSSYNEQFF
cdr3_nt: TGTGCCAGCAGCCCAGAGTCGCGGGGGAGCTCCTACAATGAGCAGTTCTTC

d_call: TRBD1
v_call: TRBV5-6
clone_size: .
j_call: TRBJ1-5
cdr3_aa: CASSRTGRNQPQHF
cdr3_nt: TGTGCCAGCAGCAGGACAGGCCGCAATCAGCCCCAGCATTTT

d_call: TRBD2
v_call: TRBV7-2
clone_size: .
j_call: TRBJ2-7
cdr3_aa: CASSLELAGPYEQYF
cdr3_nt: TGTGCCAGCAGCTTAGAACTAGCGGGGCCCTACGAGCAGTACTTC

d_call: .
v_call: TRBV19
clone_size: .
j_call: TRBJ2-1
cdr3_aa: CASSFRGYDEQFF
cdr3_nt: TGTGCCAGTAGTTTTAGGGGTTACGATGAGCAGTTCTTC

d_call: .
v_call: TRBV7-2
clone_size: .
j_call: TRBJ1-4
cdr3_aa: CASTYYRGYEKLFF
cdr3_nt: TGTGCCAGCACCTACTACCGGGGGTATGAAAAACTGTTTTTT